The rows below give T cell receptor beta chains drawn from one sample of a study of cytomegalovirus exposure and HLA in healthy donors. The method was immunoSEQ multiplex PCR; TCRdb's version includes in-frame clones alone and lacks a portion of them. The sample includes 200,000 to 250,000 clones, around 80% of them seen just once. Sequenced material: PBMCs. Every receptor here comes from a woman aged 40-49 years in good health and CMV-seronegative. CDR3s include the opening cysteine and the closing phenylalanine or tryptophan. The D gene is left open where the match is weak. Clone size, where shown, is once, few, many, or a class for clones that have expanded.

D,J,V,size,DNA,CDR3
.,TRBJ1-1,TRBV5-1,.,TGCGCCAGCAGCTTGGGAGAACTTAATGCTGAAGCTTTCTTT,CASSLGELNAEAFF
TRBD1,TRBJ1-1,TRBV6-5,.,TGTGCCAGCAGCTTACAGGGGTCCGGCACTGAAGCTTTCTTT,CASSLQGSGTEAFF
TRBD1,TRBJ2-1,TRBV15,.,TGTGCCACCAGCAGACGGACAGGGGATCGAAATGAGCAGTTCTTC,CATSRRTGDRNEQFF
TRBD1,TRBJ1-1,TRBV7-6,.,TGTGCCAGCAGCTTAAAGCCTCGGGACAGATTATACACTGAAGCTTTCTTT,CASSLKPRDRLYTEAFF
TRBD1,TRBJ2-7,TRBV9,.,TGTGCCAGCAGCTTCCGGGACAGGGGTGGCGAGCAGTACTTC,CASSFRDRGGEQYF
.,TRBJ1-2,TRBV6-1,.,TGTGCCAGCAGTGAAACTTACAGGGTCCGGGATGGCTACACCTTC,CASSETYRVRDGYTF
.,TRBJ1-2,TRBV18,.,TGTGCCAGCTCACCTGTGGGCGAGCACTATGGCTACACCTTC,CASSPVGEHYGYTF
.,TRBJ1-2,TRBV4-3,.,TGCGCCAGCAGCCAAGATCACACAGGACCTAACTATGGCTACACCTTC,CASSQDHTGPNYGYTF
TRBD1,TRBJ2-3,TRBV18,.,TGTGCCAGTTCGGAACAGGGGCGCACAGATACGCAGTATTTT,CASSEQGRTDTQYF
.,TRBJ1-3,TRBV18,.,TGTGCCAGCTCACCACAGAGCTCTGGAAACACCATATATTTT,CASSPQSSGNTIYF
.,TRBJ1-4,TRBV28,.,TGTGCCACCTATTCTGCGGGGGTTCGGAATGAAAAACTGTTTTTT,CATYSAGVRNEKLFF
.,TRBJ2-1,TRBV5-1,.,TGCGCCAGCAGCTTGTCAGGGGGGTCCTGCAATGAGCAGTTCTTC,CASSLSGGSCNEQFF
TRBD2,TRBJ2-1,TRBV6-4,.,TGTGCCAGCAGTGGGGTAGCGGGTTACAATGAGCAGTTCTTC,CASSGVAGYNEQFF
TRBD1,TRBJ1-5,TRBV30,.,TGTGCCGATTGGACCGGGACAGGGGGGAGGCGTTTTGGCAATCAGCCCCAGCATTTT,CADWTGTGGRRFGNQPQHF
TRBD1,TRBJ2-7,TRBV4-3,.,TGCGCCAGCGCATTAACAGGGGGTGGTGAGCAGTACTTC,CASALTGGGEQYF
TRBD1,TRBJ2-5,TRBV6-5,.,TGTGCCAGCAATGACAGGGGCTCTCAAGAGACCCAGTACTTC,CASNDRGSQETQYF
.,TRBJ2-7,TRBV27,.,TGTGCCAGCAGTCGTCCGGGGGATGCCTACGAGCAGTACTTC,CASSRPGDAYEQYF
TRBD1,TRBJ1-1,TRBV5-1,.,TGCGCCAGCAGCTCTACAGGGGGCTTGAACACTGAAGCTTTCTTT,CASSSTGGLNTEAFF
.,TRBJ1-2,TRBV7-2,.,TGTGCCAGCAGCCCGAAGGGGGTAACCGAGCGGTATGGCTACACCTTC,CASSPKGVTERYGYTF
TRBD1,TRBJ1-5,TRBV29-1,.,TGCAGCGTTGCCGGGACAGCCTCCGGGCAGCCCCAGCATTTT,CSVAGTASGQPQHF
TRBD1,TRBJ1-5,TRBV30,.,TGTGCCTGGGGCAGGGGGAGCAATCAGCCCCAGCATTTT,CAWGRGSNQPQHF
TRBD1,TRBJ2-3,TRBV2,.,TGTGCCAGCAGTTACTTTCAAGGACAGGGTGTAGTTGATACGCAGTATTTT,CASSYFQGQGVVDTQYF
TRBD1,TRBJ2-3,TRBV2,.,TGTGCCAGCAGCTATAGTCCGGGACAGGGGTCGGGCACAGATACGCAGTATTTT,CASSYSPGQGSGTDTQYF
.,TRBJ2-7,TRBV7-9,.,TGTTCCAGCAGCCCAGAGGGTTCCTACGAGCAGTACTTC,CSSSPEGSYEQYF
.,TRBJ1-1,TRBV5-1,few,TGCGCCAGCAGCTTGGCCGGTCAAAATGAAGCTTTCTTT,CASSLAGQNEAFF
TRBD2,TRBJ2-5,TRBV25-1,few,TGTGCCAGCAGTCAAATAGCGGGGCGGCAAGAGACCCAGTACTTC,CASSQIAGRQETQYF
.,TRBJ2-4,TRBV27,.,TGTGCCAGCAGTCCTCACACCGAGGGGGACATTCAGTACTTC,CASSPHTEGDIQYF
TRBD2,TRBJ2-7,TRBV4-1,.,TGCGCCAGCAGCCTACTAGCGGGGTCGTACGAGCAGTACTTC,CASSLLAGSYEQYF
TRBD2,TRBJ2-5,TRBV9,once,TGTGCCAGCAGCGCTACTAGCGGGGGACTCGGGGAGACCCAGTACTTC,CASSATSGGLGETQYF
.,TRBJ1-5,TRBV19,.,TGTGCCAGTAAAGGGGTGGATAGCAATCAGCCCCAGCATTTT,CASKGVDSNQPQHF
TRBD1,TRBJ1-3,TRBV30,.,TGTGCCTGGAGGAGCCCGACAGGGTGGAACACCATATATTTT,CAWRSPTGWNTIYF
TRBD2,TRBJ2-5,TRBV6-5,.,TGTGCCAGCAGGGGACTAGCGGGGGCCCAAGAGACCCAGTACTTC,CASRGLAGAQETQYF
.,TRBJ1-1,TRBV7-9,once,TGTGCCAGCAGCTCGCAAGCCCCCGGAGCTTTCTTT,CASSSQAPGAFF
.,TRBJ1-1,TRBV15,.,TGTGCCACCAGCAGACTCCGCACAGGGGAAGCTTTCTTT,CATSRLRTGEAFF
.,TRBJ2-1,TRBV7-2,.,TGTGCCAGCAGCCTACAGGGGGGGATCGTGATTTTCTTC,CASSLQGGIVIFF
.,TRBJ2-7,TRBV2,.,TGTGCCAGCAGTTTTAGCTCCTACGAGCAGTACTTC,CASSFSSYEQYF
.,TRBJ2-7,TRBV2,.,TGTGCCAGCAGCGTCGCAGGGGCGAAATACGAGCAGTACTTC,CASSVAGAKYEQYF